Listed here are 24 T cell receptor beta chains from one sample, sequenced in a study of cytomegalovirus exposure and HLA in healthy donors. The PCR employed 60 Vbeta primers together with 13 Jbeta primers. Method: immunoSEQ multiplex PCR; TCRdb's copy keeps in-frame clones and lacks some. The table includes more than 45,000 clones, about 80% detected once. The specimen was PBMCs. All receptors come from a man aged 45 to 65 in good health and CMV-seronegative.

This sequence joins TRBV9 and TRBJ1-2; perhaps TRBD1 as D (5 bases). Per germline, CDR1 SGDLS and CDR2 YYNGEE. This CDR3 region has 13 residues. V lost 5 bases to trimming and J lost 4 bases, with 12 bases between them. The DNA for the CDR3 is TGTGCCAGCAGGAGTGACGGGGGCTATGGCTACACCTTC. Protein: CASRSDGGYGYTF. Full variable domain (outside the CDR3, taken from reference TRBV9 and TRBJ1-2): DSGVTQTPKHLITATGQRVTLRCSPRSGDLSVYWYQQSLDQGLQFLIQYYNGEERAKGNILERFSAQQFPDLHSELNLSSLELGDSALYFCASRSDGGYGYTFGSGTRLTVV.

The J gene is TRBJ2-6, the V gene TRBV27; 8 nucleotides match TRBD1. The CDR3 is 17 residues long. The germline gives CDR1 MNHEY, CDR2 SMNVEV (reference sequence). V lost 6 bases and J lost 0; bases outside the gene matches: 7. The CDR3 sequence is CASRTQGGSSGANVLTF. CDR3 bases: TGTGCCAGCAGGACACAGGGGGGAAGCTCTGGGGCCAACGTCCTGACTTTC.

V gene TRBV30 combines with J gene TRBJ1-5; D remains unclear. Germline V gene lookup returns CDR1 GTSNPN and CDR2 SVGIG (reference sequence). Trimming took off 1 base at V and 2 bases at J, with 9 bases between the two ends. This CDR3 has 14 residues. The CDR3 DNA follows: TGTGCCTGGAGTGCACTCAATGGCAATCAGCCCCAGCATTTT. Translation gives CAWSALNGNQPQHF.

The chain carries TRBV5-8 and TRBJ1-2; D is perhaps TRBD1 (5 bases). The CDR3 is 14 amino acids. In germline, CDR1 is SGHTS, CDR2 YDEGEE. V dropped 1 base and J dropped 5 bases, with 12 bases sitting between them. CDR3 coding DNA: TGTGCCAGCAGCTTGCCTGGGGCAGTTTATGGCTACACCTTC. Translated, it gives CASSLPGAVYGYTF. Supplemented by reference TRBV5-8 and TRBJ1-2, the full variable domain reads EAGVTQSPTHLIKTRGQQATLRCSPISGHTSVYWYQQALGLGLQFLLWYDEGEERNRGNFPPRFSGRQFPNYSSELNVNALELEDSALYLCASSLPGAVYGYTFGSGTRLTVV.

This clone was recorded once. The junction shows a germline mismatch at one end, possibly a read error. Other DNA sequences in this sample translate to the same CDR3. For the CDR3, the DNA is TGCAGCGTTGGACAGACGTACCAGGAGACCCAGTACTTC. Protein product: CSVGQTYQETQYF. V is TRBV29-1 and J is TRBJ2-5; D might be TRBD1 (5 bases). CDR1 and CDR2 (germline): SQVTM, ANQGSEA. The CDR3 covers 13 residues.

The chain employs TRBV9 and TRBJ2-3, with D possibly being TRBD2 (7 bases). This CDR3 has 17 residues. Trimming pared 2 bases from V and 0 bases from J, leaving 16 bases between. CDR1 and CDR2 (germline): SGDLS, YYNGEE. The CDR3 loop is CASSVGGGGVSTDTQYF. CDR3 sequence (DNA): TGTGCCAGCAGCGTGGGGGGCGGGGGAGTCAGCACAGATACGCAGTATTTT.

Regarding this clone: The junction shows a germline mismatch at one end, possibly a read error. The gene calls are TRBV4-1 and TRBJ2-5, with 10 positions matching TRBD1. The CDR3 is 14 amino acids. CDR1 MGHRA and CDR2 YSYEKL come from the germline V gene. CDR3 nucleotide sequence: TGCGCCAGCAGTCAAGACAGGGGGCTGGAGACCCAGTACTTC. Amino acids: CASSQDRGLETQYF.

This chain joins TRBV30 and TRBJ2-7, with 10 bases that match TRBD1. Germline values: CDR1 GTSNPN, CDR2 SVGIG (reference sequence). Trimming removed 0 bases from V and 4 bases from J; junction bases left unmatched: 6. The CDR3 totals 15 residues. The CDR3 reads CAWSVPRTGGYEQYF. The CDR3 DNA reads TGTGCCTGGAGTGTCCCGAGGACAGGGGGATACGAGCAGTACTTC.

The chain carries TRBV4-1 and TRBJ1-1; 8 bases line up with TRBD1. CDR1 and CDR2 from the germline V gene are MGHRA and YSYEKL. CDR3 length equals 15 residues. Trimming cost V 5 bases and J 4 bases; bases outside gene matches: 9. The CDR3 DNA is TGCGCCAGCAGCGGACACCTGACAGGGGTCACTGAAGCTTTCTTT. Translating it yields CASSGHLTGVTEAFF.

CDR3 in DNA: TGCGCCAGCAGCCAAGATGGTAGTAGCGGGGGGATTTCCTACAATGAGCAGTTCTTC. Its protein product is CASSQDGSSGGISYNEQFF. The chain joins TRBV4-3 to TRBJ2-1, with 10 bases matching TRBD2. Germline V CDR1 and CDR2: LGHNA, YSLEER. Trimming at V came to 0 bases and at J to 1 base, leaving 9 bases not matched to a gene. CDR3 length equals 19 residues.

The chain combines TRBV11-2 with TRBJ1-2; no reliable D call. Germline V gene data show CDR1 as SGHAT and CDR2 as FQNNGV. The CDR3 spans 14 residues. The V end was cut by 4 bases, the J end by 5 bases, with 14 bases between. The CDR3 sequence is CASSSLISRYGYTF. The DNA of the CDR3 is TGTGCCAGCAGCTCCCTAATTTCCCGATATGGCTACACCTTC. Drawing the rest from reference TRBV11-2 and TRBJ1-2, the complete variable domain is EAGVAQSPRYKIIEKRQSVAFWCNPISGHATLYWYQQILGQGPKLLIQFQNNGVVDDSQLPKDRFSAERLKGVDSTLKIQPAKLEDSAVYLCASSSLISRYGYTFGSGTRLTVV.

The J gene is TRBJ2-1, the V gene TRBV7-2, with 10 bases that match TRBD2. Germline V lookup: CDR1 SGHTA, CDR2 FQGNSA. The V and J ends lost 2 bases and 8 bases, in that order; junction bases with no gene match: 6. CDR3 length equals 15 residues. Here the CDR3 reads CASSLQSGGAYEQFF. The CDR3 nucleotides read TGTGCCAGCAGCTTACAAAGCGGGGGGGCCTATGAGCAGTTCTTC.

This chain joins TRBV6-5 and TRBJ1-2; a possible D gene is TRBD1 (6 bases). V lost 6 bases to trimming and J lost 4 bases, with 15 bases between them. The CDR3 totals 14 residues. Germline CDR1 reads MNHEY; CDR2 reads SVGAGI. CDR3 DNA sequence: TGTGCCAGCAGGCCCGGAAGGGGGATCTATGGCTACACCTTC. It translates to CASRPGRGIYGYTF.

This chain links TRBV7-2 with TRBJ1-5; 11 bases agree with TRBD1. In germline, CDR1 is SGHTA, CDR2 FQGNSA. The trim removed 1 base at V and 6 bases at J, leaving 5 bases unmatched. This CDR3 spans 16 amino acids. CDR3 sequence: CASSLGTGGSAQPQHF. The CDR3 bases are TGTGCCAGCAGCTTAGGGACAGGGGGCTCTGCTCAGCCCCAGCATTTT.

The rearrangement joins TRBV6-5 to TRBJ1-2; TRBD1 matches at 8 bases. Germline lookup yields CDR1 MNHEY and CDR2 SVGAGI. The CDR3 sequence is 13 residues long. V dropped 3 bases and J dropped 9; count of bases not matched to a gene: 6. The CDR3: CASSYTGQASYTF. The CDR3 region has the DNA TGTGCCAGCAGTTATACGGGACAGGCAAGCTACACCTTC.

CDR3 protein: CASSPSGISTDTQYF. The CDR3 DNA sequence: TGTGCCAGCAGCCCCTCAGGGATTAGCACAGATACGCAGTATTTT. The chain uses TRBV27 and TRBJ2-3, with D perhaps matching TRBD1 (5 bases). V was shortened by 6 bases and J by 0 bases, with 13 bases between the two germline ends. The CDR3 extends over 15 amino acids. Germline lookup yields CDR1 MNHEY and CDR2 SMNVEV (reference sequence).

The gene calls are TRBV7-2 and TRBJ2-7, with D uncertain. The CDR3 consists of 16 residues. Germline CDR1 reads SGHTA; CDR2 reads FQGNSA. The germline V and J ends were trimmed by 5 bases and 0 bases, with 17 bases remaining between them. The CDR3 here is CASSKSSSASSYEQYF. CDR3 nucleotide sequence: TGTGCCAGCAGCAAAAGTAGTTCGGCTAGCTCCTACGAGCAGTACTTC.

The chain recombines TRBV6-1 with TRBJ1-2, with D perhaps matching TRBD1 (5 bases). The CDR3 length is 13 residues. Germline lookup yields CDR1 MNHNS and CDR2 SASEGT. Between the trimmed V and J ends, which lost 1 base and 4 bases, there was a span of 7 bases. The CDR3 DNA reads TGTGCCAGCAGTGAAGGGGGCACCTATGGCTACACCTTC. This gives the protein CASSEGGTYGYTF.

This clone is a singleton in its sample. The J gene is TRBJ2-5, the V gene TRBV5-4, with 7 bases matching TRBD2. CDR1 and CDR2 (germline): SGHNT, YYREEE (reference sequence). V was clipped by 0 bases and J by 6 bases; unmatched bases: 8. The CDR3 spans 15 residues. CDR3: CASSLGDYKTKTQYF. The DNA for the CDR3 is TGTGCCAGCAGCTTGGGGGACTATAAAACAAAGACCCAGTACTTC.

The chain employs TRBV19 and TRBJ2-1; 12 bases fit TRBD2. The CDR3 has 19 amino acids. Per the germline V gene, CDR1 is LNHDA and CDR2 is SQIVND (reference sequence). V shed 2 bases, J shed 0 bases, and the junction held 8 bases outside the gene matches. The CDR3 DNA follows: TGTGCCAGTAGTATATCGGCTAGCGGGGGGGGTAGCTCCTACAATGAGCAGTTCTTC. It specifies CASSISASGGGSSYNEQFF.

V usage is TRBV30 and J usage is TRBJ1-6, with no clear D. This CDR3 region has 15 residues. Trimming shortened V by 2 bases and J by 0 bases, and 8 bases separated the two germline ends. CDR1 is GTSNPN and CDR2 is SVGIG in the germline V gene (reference sequence). CDR3 sequence: CAWSIGPSYNSPLHF. The CDR3 DNA is TGTGCCTGGAGTATTGGGCCCTCCTATAATTCACCCCTCCACTTT. The full variable domain, rest sourced from reference TRBV30 and TRBJ1-6, is SQTIHQWPATLVQPVGSPLSLECTVEGTSNPNLYWYRQAAGRGLQLLFYSVGIGQISSEVPQNLSASRPQDRQFILSSKKLLLSDSGFYLCAWSIGPSYNSPLHFGNGTRLTVT.

V usage is TRBV5-6 and J usage is TRBJ1-1; D call uncertain. In germline, CDR1 is SGHDT, CDR2 YYEEEE. V was cut by 1 base and J by 0 bases, with 7 bases left in between. The CDR3 has 14 residues. CDR3 nucleotides: TGTGCCAGCAGCTTGAACGGGGTGAACACTGAAGCTTTCTTT. This codes for CASSLNGVNTEAFF. Drawing the rest from reference TRBV5-6 and TRBJ1-1, the complete variable domain is DAGVTQSPTHLIKTRGQQVTLRCSPKSGHDTVSWYQQALGQGPQFIFQYYEEEERQRGNFPDRFSGHQFPNYSSELNVNALLLGDSALYLCASSLNGVNTEAFFGQGTRLTVV.

The chain couples TRBV6-1 to TRBJ1-5; D is unclear. The CDR3 loop spans 12 amino acids. Deletions cut 8 bases from V and 0 bases from J, with 5 bases between. The germline gives CDR1 MNHNS, CDR2 SASEGT. The CDR3 sequence: CASQNSNQPQHF. DNA for the CDR3: TGTGCCAGCCAGAATAGCAATCAGCCCCAGCATTTT.

The chain carries TRBV28 and TRBJ2-4, with D perhaps TRBD1 (6 bases). V gave up 7 bases and J gave up 0 bases, with 13 bases separating them. CDR1 MDHEN and CDR2 SYDVKM come from the germline V gene. The CDR3 loop spans 15 amino acids. The CDR3 sequence: CASTRDTLAKNIQYF. As DNA, the CDR3 is TGTGCCAGCACCCGGGACACCCTAGCCAAAAACATTCAGTACTTC.